This is a list of T cell receptor beta chains from one sample in a study of CD8 T cells in ankylosing spondylitis. TCRdb recomputed calls from the 5' RACE reads with MiXCR, one row per CDR3 protein. This table holds roughly 130,000 distinct CDR3 sequences, roughly 13% found once. Sequenced material: blood, either unsorted or a sorted T cell fraction (not recorded which). Every receptor here comes from a female donor with ankylosing spondylitis or in good health (not recorded which). The CDR3 runs from the conserved cysteine through the conserved F or W. Each record gives: clone size, D gene, V gene, J gene, CDR3 length, CDR3 DNA, CDR3 protein. D genes are given only for firm matches. Clone sizes are given selectively: once, few, many, or a class where the clone is expanded.

clone size: many; D gene: TRBD2; V gene: TRBV6-1; J gene: TRBJ2-1; CDR3 length: 15; CDR3 DNA: TGTGCCAGCAGTACCAGACTAGCGGGAGACAATGAGCAGTTCTTC; CDR3 protein: CASSTRLAGDNEQFF
clone size: NA; D gene: NA; V gene: TRBV7-8; J gene: TRBJ2-5; CDR3 length: 15; CDR3 DNA: TGTGCCAGCAGCTTAGCGCAGGGTCTGAAAGAGACCCAGTACTTC; CDR3 protein: CASSLAQGLKETQYF
clone size: NA; D gene: NA; V gene: TRBV18; J gene: TRBJ2-5; CDR3 length: 13; CDR3 DNA: TGTGCCAGCTCGGTCGGACTCCAAGAGACCCAGTACTTC; CDR3 protein: CASSVGLQETQYF
clone size: few; D gene: NA; V gene: TRBV20-1; J gene: TRBJ1-1; CDR3 length: 13; CDR3 DNA: TGCAGTGCTAGGGCGATGAAGGGAACTGAAGCTTTCTTT; CDR3 protein: CSARAMKGTEAFF
clone size: NA; D gene: TRBD1; V gene: TRBV2; J gene: TRBJ2-7; CDR3 length: 12; CDR3 DNA: TGTGCCAGCAGTCCCCAGGGGGCCGAGCAGTACTTC; CDR3 protein: CASSPQGAEQYF
clone size: NA; D gene: TRBD2; V gene: TRBV7-2; J gene: TRBJ2-1; CDR3 length: 17; CDR3 DNA: TGTGCCAGCAGCGCGGGACTAGCGGGGAGCTCCTACAATGAGCAGTTCTTC; CDR3 protein: CASSAGLAGSSYNEQFF
clone size: few; D gene: NA; V gene: TRBV12-3/TRBV12-4; J gene: TRBJ2-7; CDR3 length: 19; CDR3 DNA: TGTGCCAGCAGTTTATATTGGGGGAGTAACCTGACATTCTCCTACGAGCAGTACTTC; CDR3 protein: CASSLYWGSNLTFSYEQYF
clone size: many; D gene: NA; V gene: TRBV2; J gene: TRBJ1-1; CDR3 length: 15; CDR3 DNA: TGTGCCAGCGTCCATGGGGGATCACCGAACACTGAAGCTTTCTTT; CDR3 protein: CASVHGGSPNTEAFF
clone size: few; D gene: TRBD1; V gene: TRBV7-3; J gene: TRBJ2-2; CDR3 length: 17; CDR3 DNA: TGTGCCAGCAGTTATACCTCTTCCGGACAGGATACCGGGGAGCTGTTTTTT; CDR3 protein: CASSYTSSGQDTGELFF
clone size: NA; D gene: NA; V gene: TRBV29-1; J gene: TRBJ2-7; CDR3 length: 13; CDR3 DNA: TGCAGCGTTGAAGCGGCAGGGGGGCGCGAGCAGTACTTC; CDR3 protein: CSVEAAGGREQYF
clone size: few; D gene: TRBD2; V gene: TRBV20-1; J gene: TRBJ2-5; CDR3 length: 12; CDR3 DNA: TGCAGCGCCATGGGCGGGAGAGAGACCCAGTACTTC; CDR3 protein: CSAMGGRETQYF
clone size: many; D gene: NA; V gene: TRBV28; J gene: TRBJ1-2; CDR3 length: 13; CDR3 DNA: TGTGCCAGCAGTCCCCAGTCTAACTATGGCTACACCTTC; CDR3 protein: CASSPQSNYGYTF
clone size: few; D gene: TRBD1; V gene: TRBV5-4; J gene: TRBJ2-1; CDR3 length: 13; CDR3 DNA: TGTGCCAGCAGCACAGGGGGCTTGGATGAGCAGTTCTTC; CDR3 protein: CASSTGGLDEQFF
clone size: NA; D gene: NA; V gene: TRBV29-1; J gene: TRBJ1-1; CDR3 length: 13; CDR3 DNA: TGCAGCGTTGGAGAGGGGGTGAACACTGAAGCTTTCTTT; CDR3 protein: CSVGEGVNTEAFF
clone size: NA; D gene: NA; V gene: TRBV15; J gene: TRBJ1-2; CDR3 length: 14; CDR3 DNA: TGTGCCACCAACAGAGACATGGACCAACATGGCTACACCTTC; CDR3 protein: CATNRDMDQHGYTF
clone size: many; D gene: NA; V gene: TRBV6-1; J gene: TRBJ1-2; CDR3 length: 13; CDR3 DNA: TGTGCCAGCAGACCGACGGTTAACTATGGCTACACCTTC; CDR3 protein: CASRPTVNYGYTF
clone size: many; D gene: NA; V gene: TRBV11-2; J gene: TRBJ2-1; CDR3 length: 16; CDR3 DNA: TGTGCCAGCAGCGGAGGTGGGGGGTTCTCCTACAATGAGCAGTTCTTC; CDR3 protein: CASSGGGGFSYNEQFF
clone size: NA; D gene: TRBD2; V gene: TRBV5-4; J gene: TRBJ2-1; CDR3 length: 16; CDR3 DNA: TGTGCCAGCAGCTTGGGAGCGGGAGAGAGCGGCAATGAGCAGTTCTTC; CDR3 protein: CASSLGAGESGNEQFF
clone size: many; D gene: TRBD1; V gene: TRBV3-1; J gene: TRBJ1-1; CDR3 length: 15; CDR3 DNA: TGTGCCAGCAGCCCCCGGGACAGGGTTGGCACTGAAGCTTTCTTT; CDR3 protein: CASSPRDRVGTEAFF
clone size: few; D gene: NA; V gene: TRBV7-9; J gene: TRBJ1-4; CDR3 length: 16; CDR3 DNA: TGTGCCAGCAGCTTAGCCACAGGGCCAACTAATGAAAAACTGTTTTTT; CDR3 protein: CASSLATGPTNEKLFF
clone size: NA; D gene: TRBD2; V gene: TRBV10-3; J gene: TRBJ2-7; CDR3 length: 13; CDR3 DNA: TGTGCCATCAGTGCGGCTAGCGGGAGTAAGCAGTACTTC; CDR3 protein: CAISAASGSKQYF
clone size: few; D gene: NA; V gene: TRBV5-1; J gene: TRBJ2-5; CDR3 length: 15; CDR3 DNA: TGCGCCAGCAGCTTGGGGACAGCATGGCCGGAGACCCAGTACTTC; CDR3 protein: CASSLGTAWPETQYF
clone size: NA; D gene: TRBD1; V gene: TRBV25-1; J gene: TRBJ2-2; CDR3 length: 13; CDR3 DNA: TGTGCCAGCCGACAGGGCCTTACCGGGGAGCTGTTTTTT; CDR3 protein: CASRQGLTGELFF